Presented here are 15 T cell receptor beta chains from one specimen sequenced in a study of cytomegalovirus exposure and HLA in healthy donors. PCR employed 60 Vbeta and 13 Jbeta primers. The repertoire was sequenced with immunoSEQ multiplex PCR; TCRdb's copy has only in-frame clones and lacks some. In the table there are some 180,000 clones, about 80% of which are singletons. The source material was PBMCs. The receptor source for this set is a woman aged 30 to 39 in good health and CMV-seronegative.

This rearrangement joins TRBV30 to TRBJ2-7, with D possibly TRBD2 on 7 matching bases. V lost 0 bases, J lost 3 bases, and 12 bases lay in between. The CDR3 has 14 amino acids. Per the germline V gene, CDR1 is GTSNPN and CDR2 is SVGIG (reference sequence). The CDR3 coding sequence is TGTGCCTGGAGTGTCGGGGGGCGTCTCTACGAGCAGTACTTC. The encoded protein is CAWSVGGRLYEQYF.

The chain carries TRBV18 and TRBJ2-2, with D possibly TRBD1 on 5 matching bases. V was trimmed by 2 bases and J by 6 bases, leaving 10 bases between them. Germline-derived CDR1 and CDR2 are KGHSH and LQKENI. The CDR3 runs to 14 residues. CDR3 sequence reads: CASSPVKGSGELFF. The CDR3 DNA reads TGTGCCAGCTCACCAGTTAAGGGGTCCGGGGAGCTGTTTTTT.

This clone appeared once. The chain uses TRBV29-1 and TRBJ1-1; 11 nucleotides align to TRBD1. Germline assignment: CDR1 SQVTM and CDR2 ANQGSEA. The CDR3 loop spans 13 amino acids. Germline trimming cut 4 bases from V and 3 bases from J; bases unmatched to any gene: 1. In DNA, the CDR3 is TGCAGCGTTGTGGGACAGGGGGACACTGAAGCTTTCTTT. This gives the protein CSVVGQGDTEAFF.

The chain's CDR3 is CASSPGRASTDTQYF. The CDR3 DNA reads as TGTGCCAGCTCACCCGGCAGGGCTAGCACAGATACGCAGTATTTT. The rearrangement uses TRBV18 and TRBJ2-3; TRBD1 is a possible D gene (5 bases). Germline CDR1 and CDR2: KGHSH and LQKENI. Trimming pared 3 bases from V and 0 bases from J, leaving 10 bases between. The CDR3 length is 15 residues.

The V gene is TRBV19, the J gene TRBJ2-7; D might be TRBD2 (6 bases). The germline V gene has CDR1 LNHDA and CDR2 SQIVND (reference sequence). Trimming left V 8 bases short and J 1 base short, with 12 bases between. The CDR3 totals 13 residues. As DNA, the CDR3 is TGTGCCAGTTCCTTAGCGGTATCCTACGAGCAGTACTTC. This gives the protein CASSLAVSYEQYF.

V and J are TRBV2 and TRBJ2-3; the match to TRBD1 covers 9 bases. Germline V CDR1 and CDR2: SNHLY, FYNNEI. The V segment lost 6 bases and the J segment 3 bases; nucleotides outside the gene matches: 4. CDR3 length: 14 amino acids. The CDR3 DNA reads TGTGCCAGCAGAGGGGACAGGGCGACAGATACGCAGTATTTT. Its translation: CASRGDRATDTQYF. Based on the CDR3 plus reference TRBV2 and TRBJ2-3, the full variable domain is EPEVTQTPSHQVTQMGQEVILRCVPISNHLYFYWYRQILGQKVEFLVSFYNNEISEKSEIFDDQFSVERPDGSNFTLKIRSTKLEDSAMYFCASRGDRATDTQYFGPGTRLTVL.

This rearrangement joins TRBV7-9 to TRBJ2-4; maybe TRBD2 (6 bases). The V end lost 4 bases, the J end lost 9 bases, and 13 bases lay between the germline ends. The CDR3 loop spans 13 amino acids. The germline V gene encodes CDR1 SEHNR and CDR2 FQNEAQ (reference sequence). CDR3 nucleotide sequence: TGTGCCAGCAGCTCGCAGGAGGGAAGCATTCAGTACTTC. Translating gives CASSSQEGSIQYF.

This clone was seen once. The V call is TRBV12-5, the J call TRBJ1-1; D gene unclear. Trimming cost V 0 bases and J 1 base, with 9 bases left between them. Per the germline V gene, CDR1 is LGHNT and CDR2 is FRNRAP. The CDR3 runs 15 residues. As DNA, the CDR3 is TGTGCTAGTGGTTTGGTAGAGGCAGCGAACACTGAAGCTTTCTTT. It codes for CASGLVEAANTEAFF.

The chain couples TRBV28 to TRBJ2-5, with TRBD1 matching over 7 bases. Matching the DNA end better, TRBJ2-7 makes the J call doubtful. The CDR3 runs to 14 residues. CDR1 is MDHEN, CDR2 SYDVKM, per germline. CDR3 residues: CATIKLTGTYEQYF. CDR3 nucleotides: TGTGCCACCATTAAACTGACAGGGACCTACGAGCAGTACTTC.

The chain uses TRBV19 and TRBJ2-5; D might be TRBD2 (5 bases). The CDR3 covers 14 residues. V was cut by 5 bases and J by 4 bases, with 14 bases left in between. The V gene's germline CDR1 is LNHDA and CDR2 SQIVND (reference sequence). In DNA form, the CDR3 reads TGTGCCAGTAGTTTGGACTCCGGGTTAGAGACCCAGTACTTC. This encodes CASSLDSGLETQYF. The whole variable domain, filled in from reference TRBV19 and TRBJ2-5, reads DGGITQSPKYLFRKEGQNVTLSCEQNLNHDAMYWYRQDPGQGLRLIYYSQIVNDFQKGDIAEGYSVSREKKESFPLTVTSAQKNPTAFYLCASSLDSGLETQYFGPGTRLLVL.

The chain uses TRBV18 and TRBJ1-4; 9 positions match TRBD1. CDR1 is KGHSH, CDR2 LQKENI, per germline. V dropped 3 bases and J dropped 7; count of bases not matched to a gene: 9. The CDR3 runs 16 residues. In DNA form, the CDR3 reads TGTGCCAGCTCACCTACCTCCGGGACAGGGATTGAAAAACTGTTTTTT. Translation: CASSPTSGTGIEKLFF.

The chain links TRBV10-3 to TRBJ2-7; no clear D gene. V lost 3 bases and J 1 base, leaving 13 bases between the germline ends. Germline V lookup: CDR1 ENHRY, CDR2 SYGVKD. The CDR3 spans 15 residues. The CDR3 loop reads CAISESDTISYEQYF. In nucleotides, the CDR3 is TGTGCCATCAGTGAAAGTGACACGATATCCTACGAGCAGTACTTC.

The chain employs TRBV2 and TRBJ2-7; a possible D gene is TRBD1 (5 bases). CDR1 SNHLY and CDR2 FYNNEI come from the germline V gene. CDR3 length: 12 amino acids. V lost 9 bases, J lost 5 bases, and 14 bases lay in between. The CDR3: CASRQLSDEQYF. The CDR3 bases are TGTGCCAGTAGACAGTTATCCGACGAGCAGTACTTC.

The chain has TRBV6-5 and TRBJ1-2; D is unclear. CDR1 and CDR2 (germline): MNHEY, SVGAGI. V was pared by 4 bases and J by 8 bases, with 11 bases between. The CDR3 runs to 12 residues. The CDR3 coding sequence is TGTGCCAGCAGTTCATGGGAGGTCGGCTACACCTTC. Protein: CASSSWEVGYTF.

V gene TRBV29-1 combines with J gene TRBJ1-5; possible D gene TRBD1, 5 bases. CDR3 length: 13 residues. The V end was cut by 4 bases, the J end by 7 bases, with 14 bases between. CDR1 is SQVTM and CDR2 is ANQGSEA in the germline V gene. The chain's CDR3 is CSVVVRADQPQHF. The CDR3 DNA reads as TGCAGCGTTGTAGTCAGGGCTGACCAGCCCCAGCATTTT.